This TCR beta chain derives from a study of post-analysis software for immune sequencing data. Turning to the study itself: The disease courses spanned relapsing-remitting, secondary progressive and progressive-relapsing forms of multiple sclerosis.

General study results and limits: Controls' normalized Chao1 diversity significantly exceeded that of multiple sclerosis patients. Several TRBV segments occurring more often in patients than controls included TRBV5-6, TRBV5-1 and TRBV20-1. By F measure, strong co-clustering occurred among samples prepared in the same batch.

This clonotype was counted only a few times. The antigen is unknown. V was pared by 0 bases and J by 10 bases, with 16 bases between. This CDR3 is 14 amino acids long. Germline V gives CDR1 MGHRA, CDR2 YSYEKL. Carried by the TCR beta cDNA libraries were unique molecular identifiers. Out of roughly 0.95 to 10 million T cells, 480,000 or so cDNA molecules were generated. Via MiXCR, TCRdb re-called the PCR reads, giving one row per CDR3 protein. The data hold more than 500,000 distinct CDR3 sequences, with around 36% observed a single time. The genes are TRBV4-1 and TRBJ2-7; D remains ambiguous. Specimen: blood. The sequence was collected from a girl aged 2-17 years with multiple sclerosis. In DNA, the CDR3 is TGCGCCAGCAGCCAAGATCTCTCCCCAACCCCCCAGTACTTC. This codes for CASSQDLSPTPQYF.